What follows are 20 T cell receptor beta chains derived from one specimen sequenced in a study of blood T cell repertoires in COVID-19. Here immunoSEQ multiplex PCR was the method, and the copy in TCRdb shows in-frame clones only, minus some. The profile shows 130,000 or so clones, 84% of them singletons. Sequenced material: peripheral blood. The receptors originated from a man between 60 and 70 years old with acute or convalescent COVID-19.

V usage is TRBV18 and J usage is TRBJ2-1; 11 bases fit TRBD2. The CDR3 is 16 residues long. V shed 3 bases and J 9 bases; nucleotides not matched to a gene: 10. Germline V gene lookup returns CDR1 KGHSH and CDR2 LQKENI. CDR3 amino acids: CASSPPLSGRAVEQFF. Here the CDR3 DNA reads TGTGCCAGCTCACCTCCCCTTAGCGGGAGGGCCGTTGAGCAGTTCTTC.

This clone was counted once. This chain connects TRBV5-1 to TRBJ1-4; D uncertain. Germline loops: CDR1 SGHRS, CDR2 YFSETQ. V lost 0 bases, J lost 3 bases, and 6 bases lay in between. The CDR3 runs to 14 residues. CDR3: CASSLGGANEKLFF. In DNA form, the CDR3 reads TGCGCCAGCAGCTTGGGGGGAGCTAATGAAAAACTGTTTTTT.

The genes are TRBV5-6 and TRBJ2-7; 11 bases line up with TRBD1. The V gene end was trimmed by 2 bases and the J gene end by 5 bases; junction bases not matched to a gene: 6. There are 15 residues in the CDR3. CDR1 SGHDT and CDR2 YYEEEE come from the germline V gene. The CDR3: CASSFGQGAGNEQYF. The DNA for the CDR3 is TGTGCCAGCAGCTTCGGACAGGGGGCTGGCAACGAGCAGTACTTC.

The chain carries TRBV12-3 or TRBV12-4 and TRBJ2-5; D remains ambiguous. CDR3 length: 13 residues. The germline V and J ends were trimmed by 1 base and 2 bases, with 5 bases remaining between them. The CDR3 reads CASSLVYQETQYF. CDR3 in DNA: TGTGCCAGCAGTTTAGTCTATCAAGAGACCCAGTACTTC.

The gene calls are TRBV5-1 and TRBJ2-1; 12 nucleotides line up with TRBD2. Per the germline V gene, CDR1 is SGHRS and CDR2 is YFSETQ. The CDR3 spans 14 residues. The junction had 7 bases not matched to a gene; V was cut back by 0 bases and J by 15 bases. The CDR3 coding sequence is TGCGCCAGCAGCTTGGCGACTAGCGGGAGCACATGGTTCTTC. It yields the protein CASSLATSGSTWFF.

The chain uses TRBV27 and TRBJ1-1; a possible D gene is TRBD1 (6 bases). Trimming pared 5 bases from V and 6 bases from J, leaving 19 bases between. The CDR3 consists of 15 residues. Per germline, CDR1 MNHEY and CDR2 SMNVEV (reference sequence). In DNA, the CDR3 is TGTGCCAGCAGTCTCCTCAGGGGTGGTGGGGCTGAAGCTTTCTTT. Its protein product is CASSLLRGGGAEAFF.

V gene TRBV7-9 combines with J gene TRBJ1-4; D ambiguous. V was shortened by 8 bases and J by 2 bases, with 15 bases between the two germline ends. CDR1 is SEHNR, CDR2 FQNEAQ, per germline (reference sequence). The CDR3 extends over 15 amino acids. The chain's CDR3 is CASRLERATNEKLFF. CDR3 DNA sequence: TGTGCCAGCCGACTAGAAAGGGCGACTAATGAAAAACTGTTTTTT.

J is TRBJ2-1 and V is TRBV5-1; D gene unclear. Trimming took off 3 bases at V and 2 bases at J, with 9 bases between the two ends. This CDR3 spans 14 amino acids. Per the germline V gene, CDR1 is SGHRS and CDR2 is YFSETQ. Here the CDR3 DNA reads TGCGCCAGCAGCTATTACACGACCTACAATGAGCAGTTCTTC. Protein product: CASSYYTTYNEQFF.

The CDR3 spells CAWSPSGRIDTGELFF. The DNA of the CDR3 is TGTGCCTGGAGTCCTAGCGGGAGGATTGACACCGGGGAGCTGTTTTTT. The chain combines TRBV30 with TRBJ2-2, with TRBD2 matching 11 bases. Germline values: CDR1 GTSNPN, CDR2 SVGIG (reference sequence). This CDR3 spans 16 amino acids. V gave up 2 bases and J gave up 3 bases; unmatched junction bases: 5.

CDR3: CSATGGADTQYF. The DNA of the CDR3 is TGCAGCGCAACAGGGGGAGCAGATACGCAGTATTTT. The chain combines TRBV29-1 with TRBJ2-3; 8 nucleotides match TRBD1. After removal of 7 bases from V and 4 bases from J, the junction contained 4 bases not matched to a gene. This CDR3 has 12 residues. From germline, CDR1 is SQVTM and CDR2 ANQGSEA.

The CDR3 DNA reads as TGTGCCAGCAGTGACGTACAGGGAGGGAAAGCTTTCTTT. Its translation is CASSDVQGGKAFF. V gene TRBV6-4 combines with J gene TRBJ1-1; a possible D gene is TRBD1 (6 bases). This CDR3 is 13 amino acids long. Trimming pared 2 bases from V and 9 bases from J, leaving 13 bases between. Germline V gene data show CDR1 as MRHNA and CDR2 as SNTAGT.

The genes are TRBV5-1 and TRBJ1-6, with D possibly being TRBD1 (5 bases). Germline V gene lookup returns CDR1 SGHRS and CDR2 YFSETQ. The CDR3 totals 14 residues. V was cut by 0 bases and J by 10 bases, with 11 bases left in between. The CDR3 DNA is TGCGCCAGCAGCTTGGCAAGGGGTGACTCACCCCTCCACTTT. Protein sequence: CASSLARGDSPLHF.

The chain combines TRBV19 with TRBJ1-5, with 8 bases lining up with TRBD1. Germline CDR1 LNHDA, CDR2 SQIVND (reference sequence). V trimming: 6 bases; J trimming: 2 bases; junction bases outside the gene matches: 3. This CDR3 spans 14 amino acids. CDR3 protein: CASRSTGGNQPQHF. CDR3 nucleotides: TGTGCCAGTAGGTCGACAGGGGGCAATCAGCCCCAGCATTTT.

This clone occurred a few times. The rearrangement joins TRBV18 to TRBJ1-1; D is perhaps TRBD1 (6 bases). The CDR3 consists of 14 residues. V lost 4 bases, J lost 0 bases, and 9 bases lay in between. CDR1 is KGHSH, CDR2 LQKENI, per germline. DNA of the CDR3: TGTGCCAGCTCACAAGGACAGCTGAACACTGAAGCTTTCTTT. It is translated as CASSQGQLNTEAFF.

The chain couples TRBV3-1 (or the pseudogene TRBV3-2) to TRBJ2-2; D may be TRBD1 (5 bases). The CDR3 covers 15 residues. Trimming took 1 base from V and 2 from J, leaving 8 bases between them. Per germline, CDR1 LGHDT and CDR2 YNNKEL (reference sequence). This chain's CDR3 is CASSQGTGNTGELFF. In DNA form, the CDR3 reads TGTGCCAGCAGCCAAGGAACAGGTAACACCGGGGAGCTGTTTTTT.

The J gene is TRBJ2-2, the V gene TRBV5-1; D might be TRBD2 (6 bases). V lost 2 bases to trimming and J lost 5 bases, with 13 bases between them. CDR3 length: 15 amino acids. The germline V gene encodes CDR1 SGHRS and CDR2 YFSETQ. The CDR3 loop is CASSFSGAVTGELFF. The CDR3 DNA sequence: TGCGCCAGCAGCTTTAGCGGAGCCGTAACCGGGGAGCTGTTTTTT.

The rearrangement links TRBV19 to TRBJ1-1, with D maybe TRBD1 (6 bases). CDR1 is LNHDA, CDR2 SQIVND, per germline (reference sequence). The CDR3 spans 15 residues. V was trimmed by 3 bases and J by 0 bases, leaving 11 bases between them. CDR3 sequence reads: CASSIRGWVNTEAFF. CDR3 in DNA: TGTGCCAGTAGTATCAGGGGCTGGGTGAACACTGAAGCTTTCTTT.

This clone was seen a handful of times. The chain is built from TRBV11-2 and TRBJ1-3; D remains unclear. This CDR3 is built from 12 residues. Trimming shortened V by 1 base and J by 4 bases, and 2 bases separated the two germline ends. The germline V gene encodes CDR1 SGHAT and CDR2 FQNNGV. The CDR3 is CASSLVGNTIYF. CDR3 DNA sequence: TGTGCCAGCAGCTTAGTAGGAAACACCATATATTTT.

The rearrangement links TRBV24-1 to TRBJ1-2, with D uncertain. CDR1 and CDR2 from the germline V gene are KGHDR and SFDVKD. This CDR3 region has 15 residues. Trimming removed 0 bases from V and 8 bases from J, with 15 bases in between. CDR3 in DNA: TGTGCCACCAGTGATTTGCGTAACCCTGCCGGGGGCTACACCTTC. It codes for CATSDLRNPAGGYTF.

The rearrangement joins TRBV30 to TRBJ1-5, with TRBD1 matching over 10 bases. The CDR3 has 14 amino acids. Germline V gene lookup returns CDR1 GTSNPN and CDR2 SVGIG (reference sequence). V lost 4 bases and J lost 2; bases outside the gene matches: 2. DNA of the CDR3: TGTGCCTGGAATGGACAGGGGGGCAATCAGCCCCAGCATTTT. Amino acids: CAWNGQGGNQPQHF.